A single sample gave rise to the 10 T cell receptor beta chains below, sequenced in a study of CD8 T cells in Susac syndrome. Random hexamers primed reverse transcription of 0.5 to 1 ug RNA. In TCRdb, the immunoSEQ multiplex PCR reads were re-called with MiXCR into one record per CDR3 protein. The table lists about 150,000 distinct CDR3 sequences, 90% to 95% of them singletons. Sequencing input: CD4+ T cells from PBMCs. The source is a human donor with Susac syndrome.

The V gene is TRBV2, the J gene TRBJ1-2; D unresolved. The CDR3 runs to 12 residues. Per the germline V gene, CDR1 is SNHLY and CDR2 is FYNNEI. V lost 1 base to trimming and J lost 6 bases, with 6 bases between them. The CDR3, as DNA: TGTGCCAGCAGTGAAGAAAGGGATGGCTACACCTTC. Translated, it gives CASSEERDGYTF.

This rearrangement joins TRBV27 to TRBJ1-2; unclear D gene. The CDR3 has 13 residues. The V end was cut by 2 bases, the J end by 5 bases, with 9 bases between. Per germline, CDR1 MNHEY and CDR2 SMNVEV (reference sequence). This CDR3 reads CASSLGEGYGYTF. The CDR3, as DNA: TGTGCCAGCAGTTTAGGGGAAGGGTATGGCTACACCTTC.

V usage is TRBV6-5 and J usage is TRBJ1-1; a weak D match, TRBD1 (5 bases). Germline CDR1 is MNHEY and CDR2 is SVGAGI. The CDR3 extends over 15 amino acids. Trimming shortened V by 2 bases and J by 0 bases, and 10 bases separated the two germline ends. The CDR3 nucleotides read TGTGCCAGCAGTTACAGGGGCAGGGTGAACACTGAAGCTTTCTTT. Protein: CASSYRGRVNTEAFF.

The chain's CDR3 is CASSFQGAGNEQYF. CDR3 coding DNA: TGTGCCAGCAGCTTTCAGGGGGCCGGCAACGAGCAGTACTTC. The gene calls are TRBV7-2 and TRBJ2-7; 8 bases fit TRBD1. Looked up from germline, CDR1 is SGHTA and CDR2 is FQGNSA. The CDR3 contains 14 residues. With 3 bases clipped from V and 5 bases from J, the junction kept 6 bases outside the gene matches.

This chain uses TRBV20-1 with TRBJ1-2, with 7 bases identical to TRBD1. Germline V lookup: CDR1 DFQATT, CDR2 SNEGSKA (reference sequence). The length of the CDR3 is 12 residues. Trimming took 3 bases from V and 5 from J; bases not matched to a gene: 3. The CDR3 nucleotides read TGCAGTGCTAGTGACAGGGCGTATGGCTACACCTTC. It is translated as CSASDRAYGYTF.

The chain links TRBV23-1 to TRBJ2-3; D may be TRBD1 (5 bases). TRBV23-1 is an ORF, with its function uncertain. The CDR3 has 14 amino acids. Trimming stripped 4 bases from V and 2 bases from J, with 10 bases between. CDR3 sequence: CASSRTQITDTQYF. The CDR3 coding sequence is TGCGCCAGCAGTCGGACACAGATCACAGATACGCAGTATTTT.

The chain employs TRBV15 and TRBJ2-1; D is uncertain. The CDR3 totals 16 residues. Germline CDR1 reads LNHNV; CDR2 reads YYDKDF (reference sequence). Trimming took 1 base from V and 5 from J, leaving 15 bases between them. This CDR3 reads CATSRALRKSDNEQFF. The CDR3 DNA follows: TGTGCCACCAGCAGAGCTTTACGGAAATCGGACAATGAGCAGTTCTTC.

The chain recombines TRBV3-1 with TRBJ1-1; possible D gene TRBD1, 5 bases. There are 12 residues in the CDR3. Germline loops: CDR1 LGHDT, CDR2 YNNKEL (reference sequence). The V end was cut by 4 bases, the J end by 7 bases, with 10 bases between. As DNA, the CDR3 is TGTGCCAGCAGCCCTGGGGGGGTTGAAGCTTTCTTT. This translates into CASSPGGVEAFF.

The V gene is TRBV25-1, the J gene TRBJ2-3; 9 bases line up with TRBD1. CDR3 length: 15 amino acids. Per the germline V gene, CDR1 is MGHDK and CDR2 is SYGVNS. J was trimmed by 5 bases and V by 6 bases; bases with no gene match: 9. The CDR3 bases are TGTGCCAGCAGCACGGGACAGGGCGTGGGAGATACGCAGTATTTT. Its protein product is CASSTGQGVGDTQYF.

CDR3 loop: CSARIATSGDADTQYF. The DNA of the CDR3 is TGCAGTGCTAGAATCGCGACTAGCGGGGACGCAGATACGCAGTATTTT. The rearrangement joins TRBV20-1 to TRBJ2-3; 11 nucleotides match TRBD2. The V and J ends lost 2 bases and 4 bases, in that order; junction bases with no gene match: 8. Germline V gene data show CDR1 as DFQATT and CDR2 as SNEGSKA (reference sequence). The CDR3 spans 16 residues.